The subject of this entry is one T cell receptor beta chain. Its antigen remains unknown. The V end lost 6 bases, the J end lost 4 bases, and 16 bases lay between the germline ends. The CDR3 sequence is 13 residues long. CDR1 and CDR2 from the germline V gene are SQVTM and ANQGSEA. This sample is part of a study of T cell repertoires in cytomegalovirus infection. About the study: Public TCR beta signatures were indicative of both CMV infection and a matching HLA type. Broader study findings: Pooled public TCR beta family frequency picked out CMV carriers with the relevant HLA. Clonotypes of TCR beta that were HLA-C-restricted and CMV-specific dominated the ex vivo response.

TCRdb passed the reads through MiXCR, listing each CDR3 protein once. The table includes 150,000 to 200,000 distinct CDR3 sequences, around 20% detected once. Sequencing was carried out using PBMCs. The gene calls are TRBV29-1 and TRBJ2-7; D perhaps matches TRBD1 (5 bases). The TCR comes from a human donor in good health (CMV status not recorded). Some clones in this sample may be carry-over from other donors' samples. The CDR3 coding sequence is TGCAGCGTAGGTCCAGGGAAAGGGTACGAGCAGTACTTC. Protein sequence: CSVGPGKGYEQYF.